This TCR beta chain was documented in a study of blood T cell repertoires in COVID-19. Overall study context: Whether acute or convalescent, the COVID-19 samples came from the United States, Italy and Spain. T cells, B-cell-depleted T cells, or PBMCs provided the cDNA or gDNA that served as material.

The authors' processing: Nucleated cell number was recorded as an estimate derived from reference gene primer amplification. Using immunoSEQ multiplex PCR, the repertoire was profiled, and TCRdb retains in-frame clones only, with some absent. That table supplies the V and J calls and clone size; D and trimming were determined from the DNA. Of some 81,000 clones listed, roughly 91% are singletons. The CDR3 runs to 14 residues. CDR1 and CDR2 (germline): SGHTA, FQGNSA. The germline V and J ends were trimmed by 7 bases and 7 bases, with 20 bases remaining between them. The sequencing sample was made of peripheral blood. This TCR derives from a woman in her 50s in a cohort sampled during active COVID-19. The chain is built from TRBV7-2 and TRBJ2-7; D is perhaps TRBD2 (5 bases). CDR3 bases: TGTGCCAGCACTGGGGTAGGTTCTAGCTGGGAGCAGTACTTC. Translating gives CASTGVGSSWEQYF.